Listed here is a single T cell receptor beta chain. This sample is drawn from a study of blood T cells in healthy people across ages. The authors ran a second PCR of roughly 7 to 11 cycles using a sample-barcoded 5' primer and a J-beta primer mix. A single record per CDR3 protein comes from TCRdb applying MiXCR to the 5' RACE reads. The sample shows around 800,000 distinct CDR3 sequences, roughly 50% of them seen only once. The V end lost 2 bases, the J end lost 10 bases, and 12 bases lay between the germline ends. Germline assignment: CDR1 SNHLY and CDR2 FYNNEI. This CDR3 spans 13 amino acids. The clonotype comes from a man at least 80 years old in good health. This rearrangement joins TRBV2 to TRBJ2-1; maybe TRBD1 (5 bases). Sequenced material: blood. The CDR3 loop is CASSETRVSEQFF. DNA of the CDR3: TGTGCCAGCAGTGAAACCAGGGTTTCGGAGCAGTTCTTC.